This T cell receptor (beta chain) was recorded in a study of T cell changes during pregnancy in multiple sclerosis. V lost 5 bases and J lost 3; bases outside the gene matches: 18. Germline V gene lookup returns CDR1 MNHEY and CDR2 SMNVEV (reference sequence). The CDR3 covers 18 residues. TCRdb keeps only in-frame clones here, not all; method: immunoSEQ multiplex PCR. The sample carries approximately 49,000 clones, almost 90% recorded once. Sequencing used peripheral blood, obtained after pregnancy. The chain carries TRBV27 and TRBJ2-7; TRBD1 matches 8 bases. The TCR sequence derives from a female donor in good health, enrolled as a control in a pregnancy study. The CDR3 protein is CASSPPPTPTGAIYEQYF. The CDR3 DNA reads as TGTGCCAGCAGTCCACCCCCTACACCGACAGGGGCCATCTACGAGCAGTACTTC.